These 22 T cell receptor beta chains were all obtained from the same sample, sequenced in a study of cytomegalovirus exposure and HLA in healthy donors. The PCR used 60 Vbeta and 13 Jbeta primers. Profiled with immunoSEQ multiplex PCR; TCRdb holds only in-frame clones, not every one. The data contain about 160,000 clones, approximately 75% of them singletons. Sequencing was carried out using PBMCs. These receptors were collected from a man younger than 40 in good health and CMV-seropositive.

This clone was recorded a few times. The CDR3 nucleotides read TGTGCCAGCAGACAGGGGGCGCGAGCTTTCTTT. Residues: CASRQGARAFF. V and J are TRBV6-5 and TRBJ1-1; TRBD1 aligns across 9 bases. Germline values: CDR1 MNHEY, CDR2 SVGAGI. The CDR3 is made up of 11 amino acids. V shed 6 bases, J shed 10 bases, and the junction held 3 bases outside the gene matches.

The chain couples TRBV9 to TRBJ2-1; TRBD2 aligns across 10 bases. This CDR3 contains 17 residues. Germline V gene sequence: CDR1 SGDLS, CDR2 YYNGEE. Unmatched junction bases numbered 11, after V lost 4 bases and J lost 4 bases. Here the CDR3 DNA reads TGTGCCAGCAGCTTACGTACTAGCGGGGCTCGTTACAATGAGCAGTTCTTC. Translated: CASSLRTSGARYNEQFF.

The V and J genes are TRBV4-1 and TRBJ1-2; maybe TRBD1 (5 bases). Germline CDR1 and CDR2: MGHRA and YSYEKL. The length of the CDR3 is 15 residues. The ends were cut back, 2 bases at V and 3 bases at J, with 13 bases in the middle. The CDR3 region has the DNA TGCGCCAGCAGCCAACCCGCAAGGGGCGACTATGGCTACACCTTC. Translation gives CASSQPARGDYGYTF.

The V and J genes are TRBV15 and TRBJ1-1; 7 bases line up with TRBD1. In germline, CDR1 is LNHNV, CDR2 YYDKDF (reference sequence). The CDR3 has 13 amino acids. The ends lost 9 bases at V and 1 base at J; junction bases unmatched: 5. CDR3 DNA: TGTGCCACTGGACAGGCCGCGAACACTGAAGCTTTCTTT. It encodes CATGQAANTEAFF.

The chain employs TRBV5-1 and TRBJ1-6, with 7 positions matching TRBD1. The CDR3 is 16 residues long. J gave up 7 bases and V 0 bases, and 7 bases lay outside the gene matches. CDR1 SGHRS and CDR2 YFSETQ come from the germline V gene. CDR3 sequence: CASSLVRTGVNSPLHF. CDR3 DNA sequence: TGCGCCAGCAGCTTGGTCCGGACAGGAGTAAATTCACCCCTCCACTTT.

V gene TRBV4-3 combines with J gene TRBJ1-1; the D gene is possibly TRBD1 (5 bases). Germline-derived CDR1 and CDR2 are LGHNA and YSLEER. V was clipped by 0 bases and J by 5 bases, with 7 bases between them. This CDR3 is built from 13 residues. CDR3 region: CASSQERGTEAFF. In DNA, the CDR3 is TGCGCCAGCAGCCAAGAAAGGGGAACTGAAGCTTTCTTT.

The rearrangement joins TRBV7-8 to TRBJ2-1, with 10 bases lining up with TRBD2. The CDR3 contains 16 residues. Germline CDR1 and CDR2: SGHVS and FQNEAQ. V lost 5 bases and J lost 2; bases outside the gene matches: 6. In DNA, the CDR3 is TGTGCCAGCAGCCCAACCCTAGCGGGGGCCTACAATGAGCAGTTCTTC. Amino acid sequence: CASSPTLAGAYNEQFF.

The V call is TRBV11-1, the J call TRBJ2-7; 11 nucleotides agree with TRBD2. CDR1 and CDR2 from the germline V gene are SGHAT and FQDESV (reference sequence). The CDR3 has 14 residues. J gave up 4 bases and V 3 bases, and 2 bases lay outside the gene matches. CDR3 residues: CASSLASGGYEQYF. For the CDR3, the DNA is TGTGCCAGCAGCTTGGCTAGCGGGGGGTACGAGCAGTACTTC.

This clone was counted a few times. The V call is TRBV5-6, the J call TRBJ2-1; D is uncertain. V lost 4 bases and J 8 bases, leaving 16 bases between the germline ends. Germline CDR1 reads SGHDT; CDR2 reads YYEEEE. The CDR3 consists of 14 residues. The CDR3 DNA reads as TGTGCCAGCAGCCTCTTGGGCCAAGTTTATGAGCAGTTCTTC. This translates into CASSLLGQVYEQFF.

The chain has TRBV14 and TRBJ2-7, with a weak D call TRBD1 (6 bases). The germline gives CDR1 SGHDN, CDR2 FVKESK. The CDR3 sequence is 13 residues long. Trimming removed 6 bases at V and 4 bases at J, with 13 bases between. The CDR3, as DNA: TGTGCCAGCAGGAGGGGGTCATCTTACGAGCAGTACTTC. Its translation: CASRRGSSYEQYF. Full variable domain (remainder filled in from reference TRBV14 and TRBJ2-7): EAGVTQFPSHSVIEKGQTVTLRCDPISGHDNLYWYRRVMGKEIKFLLHFVKESKQDESGMPNNRFLAERTGGTYSTLKVQPAELEDSGVYFCASRRGSSYEQYFGPGTRLTVT.

This clone occurred once. This CDR3 reads CASRATGGTNEQFF. The CDR3 DNA reads TGTGCCAGCAGGGCGACAGGGGGAACCAATGAGCAGTTCTTC. This chain uses TRBV2 with TRBJ2-1, with TRBD1 matching 9 bases. Germline V gene sequence: CDR1 SNHLY, CDR2 FYNNEI. V was pared by 6 bases and J by 6 bases, with 6 bases of the junction left unmatched. The CDR3 runs 14 residues.

The chain links TRBV25-1 to TRBJ1-5; 7 bases fit TRBD1. CDR1 and CDR2 from the germline V gene are MGHDK and SYGVNS. The CDR3 is 15 residues long. With V trimmed by 8 bases and J by 3 bases, 10 bases remained unmatched. CDR3 sequence reads: CASPVRGRYNQPQHF. The CDR3, as DNA: TGTGCCAGCCCAGTTAGGGGGCGGTACAATCAGCCCCAGCATTTT.

This clone showed up just a few times. The chain carries TRBV7-2 and TRBJ2-3, with 9 bases fitting TRBD2. Germline lookup yields CDR1 SGHTA and CDR2 FQGNSA. This CDR3 contains 15 residues. V trimming: 2 bases; J trimming: 6 bases; junction bases outside the gene matches: 6. Written as DNA, the CDR3 is TGTGCCAGCAGCTTATCCGGGACTAGCAAGGATACGCAGTATTTT. Translating it yields CASSLSGTSKDTQYF.

V usage is TRBV28 and J usage is TRBJ2-6; TRBD1 is a possible D gene (6 bases). The CDR3 loop spans 18 amino acids. The germline V and J ends were trimmed by 5 bases and 0 bases, with 17 bases remaining between them. Germline CDR1 MDHEN, CDR2 SYDVKM. DNA of the CDR3: TGTGCCAGCAGTCCAACAACAGGGCGCGTCTCTGGGGCCAACGTCCTGACTTTC. It specifies CASSPTTGRVSGANVLTF.

This clone was found a few times. The chain carries TRBV7-2 and TRBJ2-2; 14 bases align to TRBD2. Trimming took 5 bases from V and 6 from J; bases not matched to a gene: 2. The germline gives CDR1 SGHTA, CDR2 FQGNSA. The CDR3 totals 15 residues. This chain's CDR3 is CASSMGLAGAGELFF. Here the CDR3 DNA reads TGTGCCAGCAGCATGGGACTAGCGGGGGCCGGGGAGCTGTTTTTT.

With regard to this clone: Its ends do not fully match the called genes, so a read error is possible. V usage is TRBV19 and J usage is TRBJ2-6; perhaps TRBD1 as D (6 bases). CDR3 length: 16 amino acids. Per germline, CDR1 LNHDA and CDR2 SQIVND (reference sequence). DNA of the CDR3: TGTGCCAGTAGTGTAGATACAGGGCCCGGGGCCAACGTCCTGACTTTC. This codes for CASSVDTGPGANVLTF.

The chain employs TRBV11-2 and TRBJ2-7, with D perhaps matching TRBD2 (5 bases). V was cut by 5 bases and J by 4 bases, with 12 bases left in between. The CDR3 extends over 13 amino acids. Looked up from germline, CDR1 is SGHAT and CDR2 is FQNNGV. The CDR3 reads CASSHVGEYEQYF. The CDR3 DNA reads as TGTGCCAGCAGCCACGTTGGGGAGTACGAGCAGTACTTC.

V and J are TRBV30 and TRBJ1-1; TRBD1 matches 12 bases. Losses at the gene ends were 8 bases for V and 4 bases for J; bases not matched to a gene: 11. CDR1 and CDR2 (germline): GTSNPN, SVGIG (reference sequence). The CDR3 is 15 residues long. The CDR3 loop is CALFAGQGAGTEAFF. CDR3 DNA sequence: TGTGCCCTATTTGCGGGACAGGGGGCTGGCACTGAAGCTTTCTTT.

The chain combines TRBV5-1 with TRBJ2-7; 11 nucleotides line up with TRBD1. The CDR3 has 15 amino acids. With V trimmed by 1 base and J by 3 bases, 3 bases remained unmatched. Germline V gives CDR1 SGHRS, CDR2 YFSETQ. In DNA, the CDR3 is TGCGCCAGCAGCTTGTGGGGGACAGGGGGCTACGAGCAGTACTTC. It translates to CASSLWGTGGYEQYF.

The chain joins TRBV30 to TRBJ2-3; TRBD2 agrees at 13 bases. V lost 8 bases to trimming and J lost 9 bases; unmatched junction nucleotides: 8. The germline gives CDR1 GTSNPN, CDR2 SVGIG (reference sequence). There are 13 residues in the CDR3. CDR3 amino acids: CALEALAGGTQYF. The CDR3 region has the DNA TGTGCCCTGGAGGCACTAGCGGGGGGGACGCAGTATTTT.

V is TRBV7-9 and J is TRBJ2-7; tentatively, D is TRBD2 (6 bases). V was clipped by 6 bases and J by 7 bases, with 16 bases between them. The germline CDR1 and CDR2 sequences are SEHNR and FQNEAQ (reference sequence). The CDR3 has 13 residues. CDR3 nucleotides: TGTGCCAGCAGGGCCGGGACTCTAAAAGAGCAGTACTTC. Encoded protein: CASRAGTLKEQYF.

This clone was picked up a small number of times. V usage is TRBV12-5 and J usage is TRBJ1-1; D gene uncertain. V lost 1 base and J lost 5, with 2 bases in between. Germline-derived CDR1 and CDR2 are LGHNT and FRNRAP. The CDR3 loop spans 11 amino acids. The CDR3 DNA follows: TGTGCTAGTGGTTTGGCAACTGAAGCTTTCTTT. Translating gives CASGLATEAFF.